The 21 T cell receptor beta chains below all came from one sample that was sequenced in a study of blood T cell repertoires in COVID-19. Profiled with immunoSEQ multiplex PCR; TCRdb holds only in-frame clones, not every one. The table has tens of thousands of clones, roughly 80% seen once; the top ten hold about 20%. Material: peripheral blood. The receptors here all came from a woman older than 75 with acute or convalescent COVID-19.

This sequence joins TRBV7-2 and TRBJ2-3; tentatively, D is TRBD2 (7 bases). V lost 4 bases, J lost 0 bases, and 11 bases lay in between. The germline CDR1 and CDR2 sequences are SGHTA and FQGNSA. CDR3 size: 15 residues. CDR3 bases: TGTGCCAGCAGCTGGGGGGGGCCGAGCACAGATACGCAGTATTTT. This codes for CASSWGGPSTDTQYF.

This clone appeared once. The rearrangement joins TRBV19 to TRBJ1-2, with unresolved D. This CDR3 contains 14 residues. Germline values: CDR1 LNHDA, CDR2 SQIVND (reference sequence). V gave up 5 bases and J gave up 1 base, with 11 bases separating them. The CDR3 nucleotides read TGTGCCAGTAGTCTCCTCTCCGGTAACTATGGCTACACCTTC. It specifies CASSLLSGNYGYTF. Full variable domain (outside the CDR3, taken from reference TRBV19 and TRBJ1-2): DGGITQSPKYLFRKEGQNVTLSCEQNLNHDAMYWYRQDPGQGLRLIYYSQIVNDFQKGDIAEGYSVSREKKESFPLTVTSAQKNPTAFYLCASSLLSGNYGYTFGSGTRLTVV.

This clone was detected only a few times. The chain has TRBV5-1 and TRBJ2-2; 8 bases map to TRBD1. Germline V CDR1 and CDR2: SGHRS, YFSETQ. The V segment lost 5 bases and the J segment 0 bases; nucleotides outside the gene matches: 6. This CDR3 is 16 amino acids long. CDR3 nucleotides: TGCGCCAGCAGTCTGACAGGGGCCGCGAACACCGGGGAGCTGTTTTTT. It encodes CASSLTGAANTGELFF.

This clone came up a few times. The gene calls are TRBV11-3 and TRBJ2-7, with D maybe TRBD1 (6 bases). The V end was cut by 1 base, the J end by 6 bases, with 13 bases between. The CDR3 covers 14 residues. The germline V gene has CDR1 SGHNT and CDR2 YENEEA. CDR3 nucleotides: TGTGCCAGCAGCTTAGGGACAGCTCTCCCCGAGCAGTACTTC. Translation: CASSLGTALPEQYF.

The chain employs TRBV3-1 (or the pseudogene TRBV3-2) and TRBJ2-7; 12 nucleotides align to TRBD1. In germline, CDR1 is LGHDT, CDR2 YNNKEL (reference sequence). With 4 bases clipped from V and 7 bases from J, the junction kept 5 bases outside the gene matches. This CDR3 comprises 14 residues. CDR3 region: CASSRGQGAREQYF. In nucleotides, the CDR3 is TGTGCCAGCAGCCGGGGACAGGGGGCTCGGGAGCAGTACTTC.

This CDR3 is CASSSSGTSGTAEQFF. The CDR3, as DNA: TGTGCCAGTAGTTCCTCCGGGACTAGCGGGACTGCTGAGCAGTTCTTC. The J gene is TRBJ2-1, the V gene TRBV19; the match to TRBD2 covers 13 bases. The junction had 10 bases not matched to a gene; V was cut back by 5 bases and J by 9 bases. The CDR3 runs to 16 residues. Germline lookup yields CDR1 LNHDA and CDR2 SQIVND (reference sequence).

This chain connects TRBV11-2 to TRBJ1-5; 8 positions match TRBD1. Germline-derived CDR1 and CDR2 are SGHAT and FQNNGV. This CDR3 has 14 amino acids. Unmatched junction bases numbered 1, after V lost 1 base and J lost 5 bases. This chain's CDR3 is CASSLGQGHQPQHF. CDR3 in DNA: TGTGCCAGCAGCTTAGGACAGGGGCATCAGCCCCAGCATTTT.

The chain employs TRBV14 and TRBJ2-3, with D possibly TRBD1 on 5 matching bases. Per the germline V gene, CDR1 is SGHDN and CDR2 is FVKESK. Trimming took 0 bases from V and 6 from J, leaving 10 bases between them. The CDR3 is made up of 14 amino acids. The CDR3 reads CASSQEWTSDTQYF. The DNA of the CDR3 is TGTGCCAGCAGCCAAGAGTGGACATCTGATACGCAGTATTTT.

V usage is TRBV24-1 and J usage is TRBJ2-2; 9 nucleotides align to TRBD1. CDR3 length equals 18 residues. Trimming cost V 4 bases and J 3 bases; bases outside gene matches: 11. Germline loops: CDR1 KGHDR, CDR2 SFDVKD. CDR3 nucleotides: TGTGCCACCAGTGAGTACAGGGGGCCAACCCCTTACACCGGGGAGCTGTTTTTT. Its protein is CATSEYRGPTPYTGELFF.

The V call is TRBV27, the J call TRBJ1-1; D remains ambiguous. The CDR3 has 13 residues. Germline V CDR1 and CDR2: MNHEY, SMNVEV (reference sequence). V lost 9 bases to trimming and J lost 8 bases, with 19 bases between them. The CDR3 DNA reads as TGTGCCAGGGGTGAGCTGAGAGGCCCGGAAGCTTTCTTT. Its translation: CARGELRGPEAFF.

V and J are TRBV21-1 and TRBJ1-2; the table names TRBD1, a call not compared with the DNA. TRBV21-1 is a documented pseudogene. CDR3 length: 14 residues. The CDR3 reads CARPPGQNNYGYTF. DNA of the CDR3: TGTGCCAGACCACCGGGACAGAATAACTATGGCTACACCTTC.

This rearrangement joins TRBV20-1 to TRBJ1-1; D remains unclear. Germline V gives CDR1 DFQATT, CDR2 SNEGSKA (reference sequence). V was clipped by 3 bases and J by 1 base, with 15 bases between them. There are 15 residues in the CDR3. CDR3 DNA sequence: TGCAGTGCTAGTACGCCCCAGAAACAGAACACTGAAGCTTTCTTT. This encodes CSASTPQKQNTEAFF.

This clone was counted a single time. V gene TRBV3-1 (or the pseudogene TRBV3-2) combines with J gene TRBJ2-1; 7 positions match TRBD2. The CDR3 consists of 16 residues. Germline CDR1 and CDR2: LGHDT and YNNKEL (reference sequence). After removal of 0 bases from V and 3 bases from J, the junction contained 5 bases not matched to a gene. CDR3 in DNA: TGTGCCAGCAGCCAAGAGTCTCCTAGCGGCTACAATGAGCAGTTCTTC. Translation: CASSQESPSGYNEQFF.

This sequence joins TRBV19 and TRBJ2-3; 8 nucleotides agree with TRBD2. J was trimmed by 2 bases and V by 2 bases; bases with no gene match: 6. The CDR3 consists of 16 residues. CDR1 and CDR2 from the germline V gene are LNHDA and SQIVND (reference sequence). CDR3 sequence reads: CASSIRRREATDTQYF. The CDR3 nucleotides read TGTGCCAGTAGTATAAGGAGGCGGGAGGCCACAGATACGCAGTATTTT.

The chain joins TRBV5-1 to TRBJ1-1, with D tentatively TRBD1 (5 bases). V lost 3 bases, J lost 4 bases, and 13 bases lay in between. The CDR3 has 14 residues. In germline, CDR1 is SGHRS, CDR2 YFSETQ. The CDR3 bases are TGCGCCAGCAGCTCGGTCCAGGGACTCACTGAAGCTTTCTTT. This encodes CASSSVQGLTEAFF.

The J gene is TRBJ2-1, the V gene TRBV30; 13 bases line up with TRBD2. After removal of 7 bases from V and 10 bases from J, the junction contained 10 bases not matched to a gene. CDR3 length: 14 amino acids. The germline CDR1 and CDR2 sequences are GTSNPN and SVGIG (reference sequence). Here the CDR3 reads CASRTSGGGGEQFF. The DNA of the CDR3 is TGTGCCTCCCGGACTAGCGGGGGCGGGGGGGAGCAGTTCTTC.

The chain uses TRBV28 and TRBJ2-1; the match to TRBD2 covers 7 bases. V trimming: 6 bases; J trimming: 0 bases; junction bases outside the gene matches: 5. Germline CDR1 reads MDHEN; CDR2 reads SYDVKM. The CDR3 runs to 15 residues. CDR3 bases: TGTGCCAGCAGGACTAGCAGCAACTCCTACAATGAGCAGTTCTTC. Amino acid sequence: CASRTSSNSYNEQFF.

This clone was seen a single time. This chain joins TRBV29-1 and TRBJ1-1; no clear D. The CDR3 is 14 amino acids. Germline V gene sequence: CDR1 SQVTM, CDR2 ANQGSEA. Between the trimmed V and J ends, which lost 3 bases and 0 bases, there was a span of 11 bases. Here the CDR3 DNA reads TGCAGCGTTGATATGGCGGGTATGAACACTGAAGCTTTCTTT. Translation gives CSVDMAGMNTEAFF.

The CDR3 loop is CASSSHPSGRRSGADTQYF. DNA of the CDR3: TGTGCCAGCAGCTCCCACCCTAGCGGGAGGAGGTCAGGCGCAGATACGCAGTATTTT. The chain carries TRBV7-6 and TRBJ2-3; 11 positions agree with TRBD2. Germline V CDR1 and CDR2: SGHVS, FNYEAQ. This CDR3 is 19 amino acids long. The ends lost 4 bases at V and 4 bases at J; junction bases unmatched: 16.

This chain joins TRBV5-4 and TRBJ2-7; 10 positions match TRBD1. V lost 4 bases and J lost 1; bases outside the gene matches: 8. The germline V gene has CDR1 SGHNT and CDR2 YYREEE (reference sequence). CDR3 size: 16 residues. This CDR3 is CASSPTRGQGSYEQYF. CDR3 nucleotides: TGTGCCAGCAGCCCTACTAGGGGACAGGGGTCCTACGAGCAGTACTTC.

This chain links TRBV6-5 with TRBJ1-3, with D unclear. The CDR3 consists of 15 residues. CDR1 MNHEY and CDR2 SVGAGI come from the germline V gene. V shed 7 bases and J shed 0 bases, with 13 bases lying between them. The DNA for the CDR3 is TGTGCCAGCAAGTACAGCTTGTCCTCTGGAAACACCATATATTTT. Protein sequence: CASKYSLSSGNTIYF.